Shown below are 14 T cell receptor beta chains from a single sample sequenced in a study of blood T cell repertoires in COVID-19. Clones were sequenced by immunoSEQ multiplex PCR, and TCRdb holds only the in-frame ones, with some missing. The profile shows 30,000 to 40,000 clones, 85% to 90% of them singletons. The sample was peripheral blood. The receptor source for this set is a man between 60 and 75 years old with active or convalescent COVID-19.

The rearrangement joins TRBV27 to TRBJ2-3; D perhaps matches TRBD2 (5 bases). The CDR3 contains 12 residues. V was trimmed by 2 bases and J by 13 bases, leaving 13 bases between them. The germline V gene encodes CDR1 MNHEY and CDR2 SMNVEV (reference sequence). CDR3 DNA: TGTGCCAGCAGTTTAGTGACGGGAAGGAAGTATTTT. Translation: CASSLVTGRKYF.

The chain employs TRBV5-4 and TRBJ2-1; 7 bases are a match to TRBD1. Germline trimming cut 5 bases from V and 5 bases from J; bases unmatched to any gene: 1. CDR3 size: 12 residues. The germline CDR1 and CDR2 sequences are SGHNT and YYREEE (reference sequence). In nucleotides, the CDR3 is TGTGCCAGCAGTACAGGGGACAATGAGCAGTTCTTC. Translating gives CASSTGDNEQFF.

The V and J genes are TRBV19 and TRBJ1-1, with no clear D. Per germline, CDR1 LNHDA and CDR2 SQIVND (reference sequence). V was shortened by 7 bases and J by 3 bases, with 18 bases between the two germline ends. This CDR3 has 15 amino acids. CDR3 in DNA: TGTGCCAGTACCCGCCGATCGGGCGGGGACACTGAAGCTTTCTTT. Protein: CASTRRSGGDTEAFF.

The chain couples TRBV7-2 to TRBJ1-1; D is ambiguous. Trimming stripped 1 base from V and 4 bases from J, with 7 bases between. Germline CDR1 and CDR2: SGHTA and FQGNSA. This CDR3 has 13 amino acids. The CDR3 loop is CASSLGAGTEAFF. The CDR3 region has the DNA TGTGCCAGCAGCTTAGGGGCCGGCACTGAAGCTTTCTTT.

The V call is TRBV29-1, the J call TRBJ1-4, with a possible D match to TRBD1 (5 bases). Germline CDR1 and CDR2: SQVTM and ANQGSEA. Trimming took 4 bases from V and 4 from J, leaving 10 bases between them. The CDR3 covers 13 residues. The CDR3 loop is CSVGEGHNEKLFF. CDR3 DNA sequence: TGCAGCGTTGGTGAAGGACATAATGAAAAACTGTTTTTT.

The DNA for the CDR3 is TGTGCCAGCAGCTCGACGACCGGGACTAGCGGACCCCAAGAGACCCAGTACTTC. Its protein product is CASSSTTGTSGPQETQYF. V and J are TRBV11-3 and TRBJ2-5, with 11 bases aligning to TRBD2. Germline loops: CDR1 SGHNT, CDR2 YENEEA. Trimming took 4 bases from V and 1 from J; bases not matched to a gene: 11. This CDR3 is 18 amino acids long.

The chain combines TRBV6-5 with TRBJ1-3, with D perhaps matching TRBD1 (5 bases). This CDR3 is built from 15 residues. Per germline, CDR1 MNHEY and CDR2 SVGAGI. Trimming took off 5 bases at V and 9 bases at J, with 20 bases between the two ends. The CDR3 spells CASSIGRGREGTIYF. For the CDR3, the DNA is TGTGCCAGCAGTATCGGGAGAGGCAGGGAGGGCACCATATATTTT.

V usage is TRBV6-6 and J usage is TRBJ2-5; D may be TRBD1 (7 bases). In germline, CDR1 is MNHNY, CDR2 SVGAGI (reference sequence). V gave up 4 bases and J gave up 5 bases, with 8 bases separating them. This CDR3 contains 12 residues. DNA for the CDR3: TGTGCCAGCAGTTCAGGGGGGGAGACCCAGTACTTC. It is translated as CASSSGGETQYF.

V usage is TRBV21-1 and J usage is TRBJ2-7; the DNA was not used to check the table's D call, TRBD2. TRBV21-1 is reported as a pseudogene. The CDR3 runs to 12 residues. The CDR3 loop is CASSKVVHEQYV. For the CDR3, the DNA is TGTGCCAGCAGCAAAGTAGTCCACGAGCAGTACGTC.

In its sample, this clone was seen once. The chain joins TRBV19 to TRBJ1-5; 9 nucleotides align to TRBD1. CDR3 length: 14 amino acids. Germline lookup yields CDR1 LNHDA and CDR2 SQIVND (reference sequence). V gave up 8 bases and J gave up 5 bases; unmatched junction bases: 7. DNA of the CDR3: TGTGCCAGTGCTGGGACAGGGAGGCATCAGCCCCAGCATTTT. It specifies CASAGTGRHQPQHF.

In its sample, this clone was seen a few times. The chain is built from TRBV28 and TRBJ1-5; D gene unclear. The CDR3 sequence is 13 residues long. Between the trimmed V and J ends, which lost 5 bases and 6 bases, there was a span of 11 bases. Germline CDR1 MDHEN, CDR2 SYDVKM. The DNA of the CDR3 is TGTGCCAGCAGTCACCTCGGTAGTCAGCCCCAGCATTTT. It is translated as CASSHLGSQPQHF.

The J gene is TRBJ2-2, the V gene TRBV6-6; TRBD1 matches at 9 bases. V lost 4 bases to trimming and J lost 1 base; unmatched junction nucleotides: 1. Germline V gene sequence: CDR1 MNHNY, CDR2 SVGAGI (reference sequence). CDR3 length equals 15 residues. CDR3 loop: CASSWTGENTGELFF. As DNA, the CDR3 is TGTGCCAGCAGTTGGACAGGGGAGAACACCGGGGAGCTGTTTTTT.

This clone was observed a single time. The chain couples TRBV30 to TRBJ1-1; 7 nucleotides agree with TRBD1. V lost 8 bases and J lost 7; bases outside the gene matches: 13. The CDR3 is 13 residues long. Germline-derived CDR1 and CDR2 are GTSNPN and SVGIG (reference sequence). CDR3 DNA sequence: TGTGCCACCGTGGCAGGGGGAGATATTGAAGCTTTCTTT. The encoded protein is CATVAGGDIEAFF.

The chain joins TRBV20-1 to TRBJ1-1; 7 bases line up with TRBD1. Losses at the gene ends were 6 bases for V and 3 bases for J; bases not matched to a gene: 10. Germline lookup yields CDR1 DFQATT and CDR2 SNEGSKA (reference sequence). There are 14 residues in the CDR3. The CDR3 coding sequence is TGCAGTGCCAGTATAACAGGGGCGCACACTGAAGCTTTCTTT. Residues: CSASITGAHTEAFF.